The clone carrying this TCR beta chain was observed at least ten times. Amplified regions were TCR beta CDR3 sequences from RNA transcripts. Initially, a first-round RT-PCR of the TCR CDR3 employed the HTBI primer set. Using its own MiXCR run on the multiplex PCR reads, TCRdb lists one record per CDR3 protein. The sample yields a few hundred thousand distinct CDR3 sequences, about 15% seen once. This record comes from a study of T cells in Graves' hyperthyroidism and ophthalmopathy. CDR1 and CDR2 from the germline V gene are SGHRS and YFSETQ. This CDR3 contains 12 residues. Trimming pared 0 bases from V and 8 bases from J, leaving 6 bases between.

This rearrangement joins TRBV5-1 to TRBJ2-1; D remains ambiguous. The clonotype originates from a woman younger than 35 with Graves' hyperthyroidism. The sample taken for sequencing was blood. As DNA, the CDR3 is TGCGCCAGCAGCTTGGCAGCGTATGAGCAGTTCTTC. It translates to CASSLAAYEQFF.